This T cell receptor beta chain was identified during a study of blood T cell repertoires in COVID-19. Study-level information: Material from acute and convalescent COVID-19 was sourced from the United States, Italy and Spain. T cells, B-cell-depleted T cells, or PBMCs supplied cDNA or gDNA.

The repertoire was sequenced with immunoSEQ multiplex PCR; TCRdb's copy has only in-frame clones and lacks some. The data hold over 45,000 clones, with approximately 80% observed a single time. Trimming took off 1 base at V and 2 bases at J, with 6 bases between the two ends. Per germline, CDR1 SGHDT and CDR2 YYEEEE. CDR3 size: 13 residues. The clonotype originates from a human donor in a cohort sampled during active or convalescent COVID-19. Specimen: peripheral blood. V and J are TRBV5-6 and TRBJ2-5; D is perhaps TRBD1 (5 bases). The CDR3 DNA follows: TGTGCCAGCAGCTTGAGACAGCAAGAGACCCAGTACTTC. This encodes CASSLRQQETQYF.